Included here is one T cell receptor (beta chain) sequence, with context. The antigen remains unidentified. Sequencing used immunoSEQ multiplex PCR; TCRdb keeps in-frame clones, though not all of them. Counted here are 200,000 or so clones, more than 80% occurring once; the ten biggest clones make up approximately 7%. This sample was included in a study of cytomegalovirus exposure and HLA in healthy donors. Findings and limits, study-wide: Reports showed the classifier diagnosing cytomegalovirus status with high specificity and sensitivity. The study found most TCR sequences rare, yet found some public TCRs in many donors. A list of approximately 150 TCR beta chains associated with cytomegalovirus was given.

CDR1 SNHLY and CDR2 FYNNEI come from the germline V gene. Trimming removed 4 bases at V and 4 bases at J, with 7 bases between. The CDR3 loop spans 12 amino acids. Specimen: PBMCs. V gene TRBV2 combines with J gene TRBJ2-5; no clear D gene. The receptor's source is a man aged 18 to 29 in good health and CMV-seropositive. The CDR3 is CASSVTGETQYF. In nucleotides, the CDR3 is TGTGCCAGCAGTGTAACGGGAGAGACCCAGTACTTC.